The clone carrying this T cell receptor beta chain was seen many times. Its target is unknown. This sample was taken from a study of T cell repertoires in cytomegalovirus infection. The overall study: In the study, CMV epitopes included recently identified HLA-C-restricted and well-studied HLA-B-restricted ones. General study findings and limits: The cumulative frequency of public TCR beta families distinguished individuals who carried CMV together with the relevant HLA.

The CDR3 has 20 amino acids. Looked up from germline, CDR1 is MNHNS and CDR2 is SASEGT. Trimming removed 1 base from V and 0 bases from J; junction bases left unmatched: 12. TCRdb processed the reads anew with MiXCR; each CDR3 protein has one entry. The data show approximately 730,000 distinct CDR3 sequences, roughly 29% seen once. The origin of this receptor is a human donor in good health (CMV status not recorded). Some clones in this sample may be carry-over from other donors' samples. This specimen consisted of cultured CD8+ T cells from PBMCs, obtained from culture after CMV antigen stimulation. The rearrangement joins TRBV6-1 to TRBJ2-3; 11 bases agree with TRBD2. The CDR3 is CASSEGSRLAGSASTDTQYF. The CDR3 region has the DNA TGTGCCAGCAGTGAAGGATCGCGACTAGCGGGGAGTGCTAGCACAGATACGCAGTATTTT.